What follows are 24 T cell receptor beta chains derived from one specimen sequenced in a study of blood T cell repertoires in COVID-19. This table comes from immunoSEQ multiplex PCR, and its TCRdb copy is limited to in-frame clones, with some not included. The sample contains 110,000 to 150,000 clones, roughly three quarters of which appear only once. Sequenced input: peripheral blood. The receptors here all came from a man in his 60s with acute or convalescent COVID-19.

The chain combines TRBV28 with TRBJ2-7; 12 bases are a match to TRBD2. The CDR3 runs 16 residues. Germline V gene data show CDR1 as MDHEN and CDR2 as SYDVKM. The V gene end was trimmed by 6 bases and the J gene end by 5 bases; junction bases not matched to a gene: 11. CDR3 loop: CASSPLAGGWFNEQYF. CDR3 coding DNA: TGTGCCAGCAGCCCCCTAGCGGGAGGGTGGTTCAACGAGCAGTACTTC.

V gene TRBV10-3 combines with J gene TRBJ2-7; 8 positions agree with TRBD1. Germline V gives CDR1 ENHRY, CDR2 SYGVKD. The CDR3 covers 15 residues. Trimming took 4 bases from V and 0 from J; bases not matched to a gene: 5. The CDR3 reads CAISGGQASSYEQYF. CDR3 DNA sequence: TGTGCCATCAGTGGGGGACAGGCGAGCTCCTACGAGCAGTACTTC.

V gene TRBV11-3 combines with J gene TRBJ2-7; maybe TRBD2 (6 bases). The CDR3 consists of 16 residues. Germline assignment: CDR1 SGHNT and CDR2 YENEEA. V was pared by 3 bases and J by 0 bases, with 15 bases between. CDR3 bases: TGTGCCAGCAGCTTCCAGAGTAGCGGAGGCTCCTACGAGCAGTACTTC. It specifies CASSFQSSGGSYEQYF.

J is TRBJ1-6 and V is TRBV3-1 (or the pseudogene TRBV3-2); a possible D gene is TRBD1 (5 bases). CDR1 LGHDT and CDR2 YNNKEL come from the germline V gene (reference sequence). V shed 8 bases and J shed 10 bases, with 18 bases lying between them. This CDR3 spans 14 amino acids. CDR3 loop: CASSLGLRASPLHF. The DNA of the CDR3 is TGTGCCAGCTCCCTGGGACTTAGGGCCTCACCCCTCCACTTT.

The V and J genes are TRBV7-9 and TRBJ1-5; the D gene is possibly TRBD1 (5 bases). The germline V gene encodes CDR1 SEHNR and CDR2 FQNEAQ (reference sequence). This CDR3 is 15 amino acids long. V lost 1 base, J lost 0 bases, and 7 bases lay in between. The CDR3 loop reads CASSLDRLSNQPQHF. CDR3 nucleotide sequence: TGTGCCAGCAGCTTAGACAGGCTTAGCAATCAGCCCCAGCATTTT.

This clone was observed once. The rearrangement joins TRBV4-2 to TRBJ2-1; possibly TRBD2 for D (7 bases). Trimming took off 4 bases at V and 3 bases at J, with 13 bases between the two ends. The CDR3 contains 15 residues. Germline V CDR1 and CDR2: LGHNA, YNFKEQ. CDR3 amino acids: CASSPGERDYNEQFF. In DNA form, the CDR3 reads TGTGCCAGCAGCCCAGGGGAGCGGGACTACAATGAGCAGTTCTTC.

As concerns this clone: Other DNA sequences from this sample encode an identical CDR3 as well. The chain links TRBV10-3 to TRBJ2-1, with 8 bases fitting TRBD2. The CDR3 runs to 16 residues. CDR1 ENHRY and CDR2 SYGVKD come from the germline V gene. V trimming: 0 bases; J trimming: 4 bases; junction bases outside the gene matches: 5. In DNA form, the CDR3 reads TGTGCCATCAGTGAGTCTGGGAGCGGGGGTTACAATGAGCAGTTCTTC. Amino acids: CAISESGSGGYNEQFF.

V is TRBV2 and J is TRBJ2-7, with 12 nucleotides matching TRBD2. Germline-derived CDR1 and CDR2 are SNHLY and FYNNEI. This CDR3 region has 16 residues. V lost 2 bases and J lost 2; bases outside the gene matches: 4. This CDR3 reads CASSERTSGATYEQYF. In DNA, the CDR3 is TGTGCCAGCAGTGAAAGGACTAGCGGGGCCACCTACGAGCAGTACTTC.

This chain uses TRBV5-6 with TRBJ1-2; 7 positions match TRBD1. The CDR3 loop spans 14 amino acids. CDR1 SGHDT and CDR2 YYEEEE come from the germline V gene. J lost 3 bases, V lost 8 bases, and 10 bases had no gene match. CDR3 coding DNA: TGTGCCAGTAACATGGGACAGATCTACTATGGCTACACCTTC. Its protein product is CASNMGQIYYGYTF.

The chain joins TRBV28 to TRBJ2-7, with D perhaps TRBD1 (5 bases). Trimming took off 5 bases at V and 2 bases at J, with 10 bases between the two ends. The CDR3 totals 13 residues. CDR1 MDHEN and CDR2 SYDVKM come from the germline V gene. CDR3 in DNA: TGTGCCAGCAGTCTCCAAGGGGCCTACGAGCAGTACTTC. Protein: CASSLQGAYEQYF.

The J gene is TRBJ2-2, the V gene TRBV3-1 (or the pseudogene TRBV3-2); D is ambiguous. Per germline, CDR1 LGHDT and CDR2 YNNKEL (reference sequence). The CDR3 is made up of 14 amino acids. V was trimmed by 6 bases and J by 0 bases, leaving 8 bases between them. The CDR3 spells CASSFSANTGELFF. CDR3 nucleotide sequence: TGTGCCAGCAGTTTTAGTGCGAACACCGGGGAGCTGTTTTTT.

The J gene is TRBJ1-3, the V gene TRBV19; a possible D gene is TRBD1 (6 bases). CDR1 is LNHDA, CDR2 SQIVND, per germline (reference sequence). The length of the CDR3 is 14 residues. V was trimmed by 6 bases and J by 2 bases, leaving 11 bases between them. Here the CDR3 reads CASSPQGPGNTIYF. The CDR3 DNA reads TGTGCCAGTAGCCCACAGGGACCTGGAAACACCATATATTTT. The variable domain in full, completed from reference TRBV19 and TRBJ1-3, reads DGGITQSPKYLFRKEGQNVTLSCEQNLNHDAMYWYRQDPGQGLRLIYYSQIVNDFQKGDIAEGYSVSREKKESFPLTVTSAQKNPTAFYLCASSPQGPGNTIYFGEGSWLTVV.

A note on this clone: The identical CDR3 is also encoded by other nucleotide sequences in the sample. The rearrangement joins TRBV18 to TRBJ1-3; D perhaps matches TRBD1 (5 bases). The V gene's germline CDR1 is KGHSH and CDR2 LQKENI. Trimming took 2 bases from V and 0 from J, leaving 5 bases between them. The CDR3 is 14 residues long. Here the CDR3 reads CASSPDSSGNTIYF. The CDR3 region has the DNA TGTGCCAGCTCACCAGACAGCTCTGGAAACACCATATATTTT.

The CDR3 sequence: CASSESRTGATTEAFF. The DNA for the CDR3 is TGTGCCAGCAGTGAATCTCGGACAGGGGCTACCACTGAAGCTTTCTTT. The V and J genes are TRBV25-1 and TRBJ1-1, with 9 bases matching TRBD1. Trimming took 1 base from V and 4 from J; bases not matched to a gene: 7. There are 16 residues in the CDR3. Germline assignment: CDR1 MGHDK and CDR2 SYGVNS.

The CDR3 coding sequence is TGTGCCAGCAGCAATCTCCAAGCGGGAGCTACAGATACGCAGTATTTT. This encodes CASSNLQAGATDTQYF. The chain joins TRBV14 to TRBJ2-3; 8 bases are a match to TRBD2. The CDR3 loop spans 16 amino acids. With V trimmed by 5 bases and J by 3 bases, 10 bases remained unmatched. CDR1 is SGHDN, CDR2 FVKESK, per germline.

This clone has a handful of counts. J is TRBJ2-5 and V is TRBV3-1 (or the pseudogene TRBV3-2); 9 bases are shared with TRBD2. The CDR3 has 18 residues. V was clipped by 0 bases and J by 4 bases; unmatched bases: 12. The germline CDR1 and CDR2 sequences are LGHDT and YNNKEL (reference sequence). CDR3 residues: CASSQETGGRDALETQYF. CDR3 nucleotides: TGTGCCAGCAGCCAAGAGACTGGCGGGAGGGATGCTTTAGAGACCCAGTACTTC.

The J gene is TRBJ2-1, the V gene TRBV6-5; 8 positions agree with TRBD2. The CDR3 has 14 amino acids. In germline, CDR1 is MNHEY, CDR2 SVGAGI. J lost 6 bases, V lost 10 bases, and 11 bases had no gene match. The chain's CDR3 is CAKYGTRISNEQFF. CDR3 nucleotides: TGTGCCAAATATGGGACTAGAATTTCCAATGAGCAGTTCTTC.

For the CDR3, the DNA is TGTGCCAGCACAACTAGCGGGAACAATGAGCAGTTCTTC. It translates to CASTTSGNNEQFF. The chain joins TRBV2 to TRBJ2-1, with TRBD2 identical over 10 bases. J lost 5 bases, V lost 7 bases, and 2 bases had no gene match. Germline CDR1 reads SNHLY; CDR2 reads FYNNEI. The CDR3 runs to 13 residues.

The chain employs TRBV7-8 and TRBJ2-1; 12 bases agree with TRBD2. Germline CDR1 SGHVS, CDR2 FQNEAQ. CDR3 length: 18 residues. The V segment lost 5 bases and the J segment 3 bases; nucleotides outside the gene matches: 11. The CDR3 reads CASSVLGLAGLDYNEQFF. CDR3 DNA: TGTGCCAGCAGCGTATTGGGACTAGCGGGCCTCGACTACAATGAGCAGTTCTTC.

This sequence joins TRBV6-5 and TRBJ2-1; TRBD2 matches at 8 bases. The CDR3 length is 14 residues. Germline CDR1 reads MNHEY; CDR2 reads SVGAGI. The V and J ends lost 7 bases and 8 bases, in that order; junction bases with no gene match: 10. Written as DNA, the CDR3 is TGTGCCAGCAATCCAGCGGGAGTAGTCTATGAGCAGTTCTTC. Protein: CASNPAGVVYEQFF.

The gene calls are TRBV7-8 and TRBJ2-7; tentatively, D is TRBD1 (6 bases). Trimming pared 5 bases from V and 2 bases from J, leaving 13 bases between. Germline V lookup: CDR1 SGHVS, CDR2 FQNEAQ. The CDR3 sequence is 14 residues long. This CDR3 reads CASSHDRQAYEQYF. CDR3 sequence (DNA): TGTGCCAGCAGCCATGACAGGCAAGCCTACGAGCAGTACTTC.

This clone was observed a single time. The genes are TRBV28 and TRBJ2-7, with TRBD2 matching over 13 bases. The trim removed 3 bases at V and 2 bases at J, leaving 1 base unmatched. The CDR3 has 15 residues. Germline CDR1 MDHEN, CDR2 SYDVKM. CDR3: CASSFGLAGAYEQYF. CDR3 DNA: TGTGCCAGCAGTTTCGGACTAGCGGGAGCCTACGAGCAGTACTTC.

This chain connects TRBV11-2 to TRBJ2-3; 10 bases match TRBD1. This CDR3 comprises 14 residues. Germline trimming cut 5 bases from V and 4 bases from J; bases unmatched to any gene: 3. Germline CDR1 is SGHAT and CDR2 is FQNNGV. Written as DNA, the CDR3 is TGTGCCAGCAGCGACAGGGGGCAAGCAGATACGCAGTATTTT. This codes for CASSDRGQADTQYF.

This CDR3 reads CASSFLQAGANVLTF. The CDR3 coding sequence is TGCGCCAGCAGCTTTTTACAGGCTGGGGCCAACGTCCTGACTTTC. The V call is TRBV5-1, the J call TRBJ2-6; D is perhaps TRBD1 (5 bases). This CDR3 region has 15 residues. Germline assignment: CDR1 SGHRS and CDR2 YFSETQ. V was pared by 2 bases and J by 2 bases, with 8 bases between.